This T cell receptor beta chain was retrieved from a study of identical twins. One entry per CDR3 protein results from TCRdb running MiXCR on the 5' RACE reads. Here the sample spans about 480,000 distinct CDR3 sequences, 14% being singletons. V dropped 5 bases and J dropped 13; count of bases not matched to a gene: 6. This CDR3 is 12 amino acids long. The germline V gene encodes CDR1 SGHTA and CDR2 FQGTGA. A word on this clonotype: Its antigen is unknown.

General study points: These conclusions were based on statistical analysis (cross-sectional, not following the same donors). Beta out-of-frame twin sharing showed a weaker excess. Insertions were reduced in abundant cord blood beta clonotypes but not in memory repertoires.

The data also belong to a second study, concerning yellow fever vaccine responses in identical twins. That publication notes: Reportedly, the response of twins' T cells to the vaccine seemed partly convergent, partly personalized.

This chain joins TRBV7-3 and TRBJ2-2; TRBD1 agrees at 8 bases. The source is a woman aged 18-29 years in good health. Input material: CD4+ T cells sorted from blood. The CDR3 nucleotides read TGTGCCAGCAGCCCTGACAGGGGTCGGCTGTTTTTT. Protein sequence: CASSPDRGRLFF.